This entry is about one TCR beta chain. The record originates from a study of blood T cell repertoires in COVID-19. About the study: Specimens from acute and convalescent COVID-19 originated in the United States, Italy and Spain.

Profiled with immunoSEQ multiplex PCR; TCRdb holds only in-frame clones, not every one. The top ten clones hold around 6% of a sample with approximately 110,000 clones, about 74% of them seen once. Patients at the Seattle site were enrolled during active infection and followed longitudinally. Between the trimmed V and J ends, which lost 4 bases and 3 bases, there was a span of 13 bases. CDR1 ENHRY and CDR2 SYGVKD come from the germline V gene. CDR3 length: 14 residues. V is TRBV10-3 and J is TRBJ2-7; D might be TRBD2 (7 bases). The sequence was collected from an elderly man with COVID-19, enrolled during active disease. The sample consisted of peripheral blood. The DNA for the CDR3 is TGTGCCATCAGTGCGGGGGGACAAAACTACGAGCAGTACTTC. As protein: CAISAGGQNYEQYF.